The present T cell receptor beta chain was sequenced within a study of blood T cell repertoires in COVID-19. Overall study: Acute and convalescent COVID-19 specimens originated in the United States, Italy and Spain. Nucleic acid was either cDNA or gDNA, and it came from T cells, B-cell-depleted T cells, or PBMCs.

V lost 0 bases, J lost 7 bases, and 10 bases lay in between. The germline CDR1 and CDR2 sequences are SGHDN and FVKESK. The CDR3 is made up of 15 amino acids. As handled by the study authors: Amplification from reference gene primers served as the basis for estimated nucleated cell counts. TCRdb keeps only in-frame clones here, not all; method: immunoSEQ multiplex PCR. V, J and clone size are taken as reported in that table, and D and trimming were inferred from the DNA itself. The table shows approximately 330,000 clones, with roughly 90% occurring only once. The sample taken for sequencing was peripheral blood. This clonotype was sampled from a woman in her forties or fifties with active or convalescent COVID-19. This chain connects TRBV14 to TRBJ1-6, with a possible D match to TRBD1 (6 bases). DNA for the CDR3: TGTGCCAGCAGCCAAGATCGGGGGGCCAATTCACCCCTCCACTTT. This encodes CASSQDRGANSPLHF.